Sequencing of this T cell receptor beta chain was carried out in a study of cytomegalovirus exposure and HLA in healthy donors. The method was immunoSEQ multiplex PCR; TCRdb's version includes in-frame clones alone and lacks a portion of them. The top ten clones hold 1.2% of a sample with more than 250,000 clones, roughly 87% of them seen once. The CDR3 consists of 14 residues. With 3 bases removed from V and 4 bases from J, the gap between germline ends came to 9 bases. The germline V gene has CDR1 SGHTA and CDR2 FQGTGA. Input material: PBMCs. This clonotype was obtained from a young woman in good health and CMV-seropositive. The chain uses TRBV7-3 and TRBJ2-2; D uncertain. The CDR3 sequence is CASSLRRSTGELFF. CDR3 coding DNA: TGTGCCAGCAGCTTGCGGCGGTCCACCGGGGAGCTGTTTTTT. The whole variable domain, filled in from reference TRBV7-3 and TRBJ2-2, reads GAGVSQTPSNKVTEKGKYVELRCDPISGHTALYWYRQSLGQGPEFLIYFQGTGAADDSGLPNDRFFAVRPEGSVSTLKIQRTERGDSAVYLCASSLRRSTGELFFGEGSRLTVL.